In its sample, the clone carrying this TCR beta chain was seen many times. Its cognate antigen is unknown. Construction of TCR beta libraries relied on iRepertoire HTBI primers and on Arm-PCR targeting CDR3 regions. TCRdb reprocessed the multiplex PCR reads with MiXCR, giving one entry per CDR3 protein. The repertoire includes around 400,000 distinct CDR3 sequences, approximately 12% of them detected once, and approximately 17% sits in the top ten. The data stem from a study of regulatory T cells in long-lasting Graves disease. General study findings and limits: Authors noted too few samples as a limitation.

The CDR3 totals 13 residues. V lost 3 bases, J lost 4 bases, and 2 bases stayed unmatched. CDR1 is GTSNPN, CDR2 SVGIG, per germline (reference sequence). Described time point: newly diagnosed GD, antithyroid drugs for less than 3 months. TCR sequences were obtained from RNA taken from PBMCs. EDTA tubes were used for drawing 8.5 to 9.5 milliliters of peripheral blood. The data also belong to a second study, concerning T cells in Graves' hyperthyroidism and ophthalmopathy. That source reports: The HTBI set primed first-round TCR CDR3 RT-PCR.

This receptor was identified in a woman aged 18 to 35 with Graves disease. The chain uses TRBV30 and TRBJ2-1, with TRBD1 matching over 8 bases. This sample comprised peripheral blood mononuclear cells (PBMCs), obtained at new diagnosis, from a patient treated with antithyroid drugs. CDR3 in amino acids: CAWRRQGYNEQFF. CDR3 DNA sequence: TGTGCCTGGAGAAGACAGGGGTACAATGAGCAGTTCTTC.